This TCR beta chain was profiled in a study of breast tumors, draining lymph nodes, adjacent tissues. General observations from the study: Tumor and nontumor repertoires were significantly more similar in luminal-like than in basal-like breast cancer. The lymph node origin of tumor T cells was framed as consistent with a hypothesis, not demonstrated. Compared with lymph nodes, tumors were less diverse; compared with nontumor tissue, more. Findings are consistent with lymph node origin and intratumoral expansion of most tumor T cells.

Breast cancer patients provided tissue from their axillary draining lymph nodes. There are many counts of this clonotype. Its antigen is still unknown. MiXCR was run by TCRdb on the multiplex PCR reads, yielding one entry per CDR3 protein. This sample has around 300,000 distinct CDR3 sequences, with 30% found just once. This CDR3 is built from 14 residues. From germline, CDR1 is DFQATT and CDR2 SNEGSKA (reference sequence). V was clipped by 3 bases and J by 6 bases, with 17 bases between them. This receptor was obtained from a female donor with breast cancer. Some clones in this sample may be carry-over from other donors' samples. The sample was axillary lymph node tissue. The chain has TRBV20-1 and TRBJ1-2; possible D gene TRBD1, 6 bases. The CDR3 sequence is CSASSTGSRHGYTF. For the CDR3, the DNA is TGCAGTGCTAGCTCGACAGGTTCAAGACATGGCTACACCTTC.